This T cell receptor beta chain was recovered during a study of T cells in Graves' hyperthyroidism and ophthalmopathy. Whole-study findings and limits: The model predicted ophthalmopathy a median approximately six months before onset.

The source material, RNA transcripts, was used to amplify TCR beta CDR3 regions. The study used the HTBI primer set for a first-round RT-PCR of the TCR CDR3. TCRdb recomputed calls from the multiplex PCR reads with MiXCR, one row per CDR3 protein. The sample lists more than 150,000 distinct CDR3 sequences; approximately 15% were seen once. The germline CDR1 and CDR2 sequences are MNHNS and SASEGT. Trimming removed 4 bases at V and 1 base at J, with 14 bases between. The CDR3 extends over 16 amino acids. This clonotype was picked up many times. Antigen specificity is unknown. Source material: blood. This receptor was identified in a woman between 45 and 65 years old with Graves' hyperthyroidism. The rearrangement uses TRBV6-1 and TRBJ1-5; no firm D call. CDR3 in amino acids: CASSAQTSGSNQPQHF. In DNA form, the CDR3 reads TGTGCCAGCAGTGCACAGACCTCGGGGAGCAATCAGCCCCAGCATTTT.